This TCR beta chain originates from a study of cytotoxic CD8 clonotypes in ibrutinib-treated CLL. Study summary: The patient breakdown showed approximately ten relapsed/refractory and some 16 treatment-naive cases, with under 18 IGHV unmutated. Outcomes included some 24 partial and 2 complete responses; after median around 65 months, roughly 15 stayed remitted and 12 progressed.

About this clone: Antigen specificity is unknown.

General observations from the study: Baseline clonality was higher than in age-matched healthy donors and moved in step with circulating CD8+ T-cell counts. Increased clonality at ibrutinib response gave way to a return toward baseline at progression.

The table came from immunoSEQ multiplex PCR; TCRdb's copy has only in-frame clones and leaves some out. The table lists approximately 330,000 clones, about 80% of them singletons. V was shortened by 4 bases and J by 0 bases, with 16 bases between the two germline ends. The germline V gene has CDR1 MGHRA and CDR2 YSYEKL. The CDR3 is 16 amino acids. Sample: PBMCs, taken before ibrutinib treatment. The clonotype comes from a human donor with chronic lymphocytic leukemia. The chain combines TRBV4-1 with TRBJ2-7, with D maybe TRBD1 (6 bases). DNA for the CDR3: TGCGCCAGCAGCCCAGCCCCTGGACAGAGCTCCTACGAGCAGTACTTC. Protein: CASSPAPGQSSYEQYF.